These 21 T cell receptor beta chains came from one sample sequenced in a study of T cells after yellow fever vaccination. TCRdb re-analysed the 5' RACE reads in MiXCR, keeping a single row per CDR3 protein. This table has some 100,000 distinct CDR3 sequences, about 8.4% appearing once. This material consisted of CD8+ T cells not binding an NS4B(214-222) dextramer, sorted from PBMCs, taken roughly 14 days after the first yellow fever vaccination. The receptors were gathered from a man younger than 30 who received the YFV17D yellow fever vaccine.

V is TRBV7-2 and J is TRBJ1-4; D gene uncertain. The ends were cut back, 1 base at V and 7 bases at J, with 16 bases in the middle. Germline CDR1 SGHTA, CDR2 FQGNSA. The CDR3 has 16 residues. CDR3 DNA: TGTGCCAGCAGCTTAGGTGGATGGGAATTATCTGAAAAACTGTTTTTT. It translates to CASSLGGWELSEKLFF.

The chain couples TRBV7-3 to TRBJ2-1; a possible D gene is TRBD2 (6 bases). Germline-derived CDR1 and CDR2 are SGHTA and FQGTGA. The CDR3 sequence is 16 residues long. V lost 0 bases to trimming and J lost 4 bases, with 13 bases between them. This CDR3 is CASSLTGGERYNEQFF. For the CDR3, the DNA is TGTGCCAGCAGCTTAACCGGGGGAGAGCGGTACAATGAGCAGTTCTTC. Based on the CDR3 plus reference TRBV7-3 and TRBJ2-1, the full variable domain is GAGVSQTPSNKVTEKGKYVELRCDPISGHTALYWYRQSLGQGPEFLIYFQGTGAADDSGLPNDRFFAVRPEGSVSTLKIQRTERGDSAVYLCASSLTGGERYNEQFFGPGTRLTVL.

This clonotype showed up just a few times. This rearrangement joins TRBV7-3 to TRBJ2-3, with D uncertain. The CDR3 is 13 residues long. The germline V and J ends were trimmed by 4 bases and 6 bases, with 11 bases remaining between them. Germline lookup yields CDR1 SGHTA and CDR2 FQGTGA. The CDR3 nucleotides are TGTGCCAGCAGCTCTGGCCTCAGGGATACGCAGTATTTT. Translating gives CASSSGLRDTQYF.

To note about this clonotype: This may stem from a read error, because a much larger clone lies one nucleotide away. V is TRBV29-1 and J is TRBJ2-6, with a possible D match to TRBD1 (5 bases). This CDR3 is built from 14 residues. Per germline, CDR1 SQVTM and CDR2 ANQGSEA. The CDR3 spells CSVEDRSGANVLSF. The CDR3 DNA follows: TGCAGCGTTGAAGACAGGTCTGGGGCCAACGTCCTGTCTTTC.

The chain recombines TRBV4-1 with TRBJ1-1; D is perhaps TRBD1 (5 bases). The V gene lost 2 bases and the J gene lost 8 bases, with 18 bases spanning the gap. The germline gives CDR1 MGHRA, CDR2 YSYEKL. This CDR3 comprises 15 residues. The chain's CDR3 is CASSQPLRAVREAFF. CDR3 sequence (DNA): TGCGCCAGCAGCCAACCCCTCAGGGCGGTAAGGGAAGCTTTCTTT.

This clonotype was seen a handful of times. The V call is TRBV25-1, the J call TRBJ1-2, with D possibly being TRBD1 (5 bases). This CDR3 spans 17 amino acids. Per the germline V gene, CDR1 is MGHDK and CDR2 is SYGVNS. V was shortened by 7 bases and J by 7 bases, with 28 bases between the two germline ends. The CDR3 sequence is CASTDLSHRGPPGGYTF. The CDR3 coding sequence is TGTGCCAGCACCGATTTAAGTCACCGGGGCCCACCGGGTGGCTACACCTTC.

There are a few counts of this clonotype. The chain joins TRBV4-3 to TRBJ1-1; D may be TRBD1 (5 bases). In germline, CDR1 is LGHNA, CDR2 YSLEER. V was trimmed by 1 base and J by 5 bases, leaving 8 bases between them. This CDR3 is 13 amino acids long. The CDR3 region is CASSQVEGTEAFF. CDR3 sequence (DNA): TGCGCCAGCAGCCAAGTGGAGGGGACTGAAGCTTTCTTT.

In regard to this clonotype: One junction end disagrees with the germline gene, perhaps due to a read error. This chain uses TRBV20-1 with TRBJ2-2; 7 positions agree with TRBD1. This CDR3 contains 15 residues. The germline V gene has CDR1 DFQATT and CDR2 SNEGSKA (reference sequence). The CDR3 nucleotides read TGCAGTGCTAGAGATCCGGGGCAGGGGGTAGGGGAGCTGTTATTT. Translating gives CSARDPGQGVGELLF.

The V gene is TRBV6-2 or TRBV6-3, the J gene TRBJ2-5; TRBD1 aligns across 8 bases. This CDR3 contains 15 residues. Germline loops: CDR1 MNHEY, CDR2 SVGEGT. V lost 6 bases to trimming and J lost 0 bases; unmatched junction nucleotides: 6. The CDR3 region has the DNA TGTGCCAGCAGCCCAACAGGGGGGTACCAAGAGACCCAGTACTTC. Translation gives CASSPTGGYQETQYF.

The table lists this clonotype with a few counts. This chain connects TRBV4-3 to TRBJ1-5; D gene ambiguous. CDR3 length equals 15 residues. Germline CDR1 LGHNA, CDR2 YSLEER. V lost 3 bases to trimming and J lost 6 bases, with 15 bases between them. CDR3 amino acids: CASSQEHLRGQPQHF. CDR3 sequence (DNA): TGCGCCAGCAGCCAGGAACACCTGCGGGGTCAGCCCCAGCATTTT.

The J gene is TRBJ2-1, the V gene TRBV27; 10 nucleotides match TRBD2. The CDR3 contains 12 residues. Germline CDR1 is MNHEY and CDR2 is SMNVEV (reference sequence). CDR3 loop: CASGGPHNEQFF. CDR3 coding DNA: TGTGCTAGCGGGGGGCCCCACAATGAGCAGTTCTTC.

The chain's CDR3 is CASSPGTRDYGYTF. CDR3 nucleotides: TGCGCCAGCAGCCCCGGGACAAGGGATTATGGCTACACCTTC. The chain couples TRBV4-1 to TRBJ1-2; TRBD1 is a possible D gene (6 bases). V shed 4 bases and J shed 5 bases, with 14 bases lying between them. The CDR3 spans 14 residues. Germline lookup yields CDR1 MGHRA and CDR2 YSYEKL.

As for this clonotype: A much larger clone lies one base from this, so it may be a read error. The J gene is TRBJ2-2, the V gene TRBV12-3 or TRBV12-4; 9 bases are shared with TRBD2. CDR3 size: 15 residues. V was clipped by 5 bases and J by 2 bases; unmatched bases: 3. The chain's CDR3 is CASSPSGDNTGELFF. CDR3 DNA: TGTGCCAGCAGTCCTAGCGGGGATAACACCGGGGAGCTGTTTTTT.

The rearrangement uses TRBV5-1 and TRBJ2-5; D remains ambiguous. Per germline, CDR1 SGHRS and CDR2 YFSETQ. The CDR3 is made up of 11 amino acids. Trimming removed 5 bases at V and 5 bases at J, with 7 bases between. DNA for the CDR3: TGCGCCAGCAGAGCGAGGGAGACCCAGTACTTC. It is translated as CASRARETQYF.

About this clonotype: A much more abundant neighbour one base away suggests this may be a read error. The gene calls are TRBV6-5 and TRBJ2-1; D not certain. The V end was cut by 7 bases, the J end by 5 bases, with 6 bases between. There are 11 residues in the CDR3. Germline-derived CDR1 and CDR2 are MNHEY and SVGAGI. CDR3 residues: CASIFNNEQFF. CDR3 coding DNA: TGTGCCAGCATTTTTAACAATGAGCAGTTCTTC.

This clonotype appeared a few times. The V call is TRBV7-8, the J call TRBJ1-4; D may be TRBD1 (5 bases). Germline-derived CDR1 and CDR2 are SGHVS and FQNEAQ. The CDR3 has 17 amino acids. V was pared by 0 bases and J by 6 bases, with 17 bases between. The DNA of the CDR3 is TGTGCCAGCAGCTTAGCGCCTGGGGGACGGGTTGATGAAAAACTGTTTTTT. Its protein is CASSLAPGGRVDEKLFF. Drawing the rest from reference TRBV7-8 and TRBJ1-4, the complete variable domain is GAGVSQSPRYKVAKRGQDVALRCDPISGHVSLFWYQQALGQGPEFLTYFQNEAQLDKSGLPSDRFFAERPEGSVSTLKIQRTQQEDSAVYLCASSLAPGGRVDEKLFFGSGTQLSVL.

This clonotype was seen more than once but under ten times. Written as DNA, the CDR3 is TGTGCCAGCAGGTTAGCGAACAGGGGGTCGCATGAGCAGTTCTTC. It yields the protein CASRLANRGSHEQFF. J is TRBJ2-1 and V is TRBV5-4; 8 bases map to TRBD1. Germline V gene lookup returns CDR1 SGHNT and CDR2 YYREEE (reference sequence). V trimming: 5 bases; J trimming: 8 bases; junction bases outside the gene matches: 12. This CDR3 is 15 amino acids long.

This clonotype was observed a few times. This chain connects TRBV10-3 to TRBJ1-2; tentatively, D is TRBD1 (6 bases). Germline V gene lookup returns CDR1 ENHRY and CDR2 SYGVKD. V was clipped by 6 bases and J by 7 bases, with 18 bases between them. This CDR3 is built from 14 residues. CDR3 sequence reads: CAISPGWGAGGYTF. As DNA, the CDR3 is TGTGCCATCAGCCCCGGGTGGGGGGCCGGTGGCTACACCTTC.

V gene TRBV5-1 combines with J gene TRBJ1-2; a possible D gene is TRBD1 (5 bases). V lost 3 bases and J lost 1, with 13 bases in between. The germline gives CDR1 SGHRS, CDR2 YFSETQ. The CDR3 runs to 15 residues. CDR3 residues: CASSSYLGVNYGYTF. In DNA, the CDR3 is TGCGCCAGCAGCTCTTACTTGGGGGTTAACTATGGCTACACCTTC.

This clonotype was observed a few times. The genes are TRBV20-1 and TRBJ2-3; 8 bases are shared with TRBD2. There are 17 residues in the CDR3. The V gene's germline CDR1 is DFQATT and CDR2 SNEGSKA (reference sequence). Germline trimming cut 0 bases from V and 8 bases from J; bases unmatched to any gene: 16. The CDR3 nucleotides read TGCAGTGCTAGAGATTTAGCGGGGAAAGGGGATTTCGTTACGCAGTATTTT. Its protein is CSARDLAGKGDFVTQYF.

This clonotype came up many times. The chain couples TRBV6-1 to TRBJ1-1, with TRBD1 as a possible D gene (6 bases). This CDR3 region has 15 residues. Germline loops: CDR1 MNHNS, CDR2 SASEGT. The ends were cut back, 7 bases at V and 1 base at J, with 16 bases in the middle. DNA for the CDR3: TGTGCCAGCACCCCCCAAACAGGGCCGAACACTGAAGCTTTCTTT. Translation gives CASTPQTGPNTEAFF.